The 32 T cell receptor beta chains presented below share a single source sample, sequenced in a study of OX40 agonist ivuxolimab in advanced cancers. Measured with immunoSEQ multiplex PCR; TCRdb has only the in-frame clones, and not every one. In the table there are around 70,000 clones, around 80% of which are singletons. Material: CD4+ or CD8+ T cells sorted from blood, obtained in a trial of the OX40 agonist ivuxolimab. The source is an adult with an advanced solid tumor such as melanoma, head and neck, liver or kidney cancer.

The chain uses TRBV5-1 and TRBJ2-2; tentatively, D is TRBD2 (5 bases). The germline V gene has CDR1 SGHRS and CDR2 YFSETQ. The CDR3 is 16 residues long. Trimming removed 4 bases from V and 0 bases from J, with 13 bases in between. The CDR3 region is CASSNSGRSNTGELFF. CDR3 DNA sequence: TGCGCCAGCAGCAACAGCGGCCGCTCGAACACCGGGGAGCTGTTTTTT.

The CDR3 sequence is CASSYRKDGYQETQYF. CDR3 in DNA: TGTGCCAGCAGCTACCGTAAGGACGGGTACCAAGAGACCCAGTACTTC. This chain uses TRBV7-8 with TRBJ2-5; unclear D gene. This CDR3 comprises 16 residues. The germline CDR1 and CDR2 sequences are SGHVS and FQNEAQ. Trimming stripped 4 bases from V and 0 bases from J, with 15 bases between.

The chain carries TRBV7-9 and TRBJ2-3; 7 nucleotides align to TRBD1. V lost 3 bases, J lost 2 bases, and 5 bases stayed unmatched. Looked up from germline, CDR1 is SEHNR and CDR2 is FQNEAQ (reference sequence). CDR3 size: 15 residues. CDR3 amino acids: CASSFGDRATDTQYF. The DNA for the CDR3 is TGTGCCAGCAGCTTTGGAGACAGGGCCACAGATACGCAGTATTTT.

The rearrangement links TRBV7-9 to TRBJ1-1; no clear D gene. V lost 5 bases, J lost 0 bases, and 13 bases lay in between. This CDR3 spans 15 amino acids. The germline V gene has CDR1 SEHNR and CDR2 FQNEAQ (reference sequence). CDR3 DNA sequence: TGTGCCAGCAGCGTGGACCTCTGGTTGAACACTGAAGCTTTCTTT. Translated: CASSVDLWLNTEAFF.

The genes are TRBV5-1 and TRBJ2-1; D is unresolved. V was pared by 2 bases and J by 0 bases, with 12 bases between. Per germline, CDR1 SGHRS and CDR2 YFSETQ. This CDR3 spans 16 amino acids. The CDR3 DNA is TGCGCCAGCAGCTTCTTAGCCGCTAGCTCCTACAATGAGCAGTTCTTC. This codes for CASSFLAASSYNEQFF.

The rearrangement uses TRBV5-1 and TRBJ2-7; D is ambiguous. V was clipped by 3 bases and J by 2 bases, with 12 bases between them. From germline, CDR1 is SGHRS and CDR2 YFSETQ. The CDR3 is 14 amino acids. CDR3 in DNA: TGCGCCAGCAGCTCAACTTCGTCCCCCTACGAGCAGTACTTC. This gives the protein CASSSTSSPYEQYF.

The CDR3 nucleotides are TGTGCCAGCAGATTCAGGACGTCGACGGGCTACACCTTC. It is translated as CASRFRTSTGYTF. The chain is built from TRBV27 and TRBJ1-2; no reliable D call. The CDR3 runs to 13 residues. V lost 6 bases and J 8 bases, leaving 16 bases between the germline ends. Germline V lookup: CDR1 MNHEY, CDR2 SMNVEV (reference sequence).

This CDR3 is CASSPQRLAGIYNEQFF. CDR3 in DNA: TGTGCCAGCTCACCACAGCGACTAGCGGGGATCTACAATGAGCAGTTCTTC. The chain has TRBV18 and TRBJ2-1; 11 positions agree with TRBD2. The CDR3 contains 17 residues. The J segment lost 3 bases and the V segment lost 1 base, leaving 5 bases of the junction unmatched. Germline V gives CDR1 KGHSH, CDR2 LQKENI.

The chain combines TRBV7-6 with TRBJ2-3, with D perhaps assigned TRBD1 or TRBD2 (5 bases each). The germline CDR1 and CDR2 sequences are SGHVS and FNYEAQ. V was cut by 1 base and J by 3 bases, with 5 bases left in between. The CDR3 extends over 13 amino acids. The CDR3 spells CASSLGGTDTQYF. CDR3 coding DNA: TGTGCCAGCAGCTTAGGGGGGACAGATACGCAGTATTTT.

The CDR3 sequence: CASSLRTGTSFTDTQYF. As DNA, the CDR3 is TGTGCCAGCAGCCTACGGACAGGAACTTCGTTCACAGATACGCAGTATTTT. The chain links TRBV13 to TRBJ2-3; 7 bases align to TRBD1. The CDR3 is 17 residues long. The trim removed 5 bases at V and 2 bases at J, leaving 13 bases unmatched. Germline V gene data show CDR1 as PRHDT and CDR2 as FYEKMQ (reference sequence).

The rearrangement uses TRBV5-8 and TRBJ2-2, with 8 bases that match TRBD1. The V segment lost 0 bases and the J segment 8 bases; nucleotides outside the gene matches: 9. This CDR3 has 16 residues. Germline V lookup: CDR1 SGHTS, CDR2 YDEGEE. The CDR3 DNA is TGTGCCAGCAGCTTGGTCGGCAGGGGGCTATCGGGGGAGCTGTTTTTT. Translated: CASSLVGRGLSGELFF.

This chain joins TRBV18 and TRBJ2-2; 8 bases agree with TRBD2. Germline V gene lookup returns CDR1 KGHSH and CDR2 LQKENI. J lost 0 bases, V lost 1 base, and 4 bases had no gene match. The CDR3 contains 17 residues. CDR3 coding DNA: TGTGCCAGCTCACCACTCCCTAGCGGGTCGAACACCGGGGAGCTGTTTTTT. Encoded protein: CASSPLPSGSNTGELFF.

The gene calls are TRBV14 and TRBJ1-1; D is perhaps TRBD1 (5 bases). Trimming removed 0 bases from V and 8 bases from J, with 7 bases in between. This CDR3 contains 12 residues. CDR1 and CDR2 from the germline V gene are SGHDN and FVKESK. The CDR3 DNA follows: TGTGCCAGCAGCCAAGACTGGACAGAAGCTTTCTTT. It is translated as CASSQDWTEAFF.

This clone was found a few times. The chain links TRBV19 to TRBJ1-5; no clear D gene. The length of the CDR3 is 12 residues. V was clipped by 1 base and J by 6 bases, with 4 bases between them. Germline V gene lookup returns CDR1 LNHDA and CDR2 SQIVND (reference sequence). CDR3 residues: CASSIGSQPQHF. The CDR3 nucleotides read TGTGCCAGTAGTATAGGGAGTCAGCCCCAGCATTTT.

This chain connects TRBV7-2 to TRBJ2-7, with a tentative D call TRBD2 (7 bases). The CDR3 covers 14 residues. Germline assignment: CDR1 SGHTA and CDR2 FQGNSA. V was cut by 1 base and J by 6 bases, with 13 bases left in between. In DNA form, the CDR3 reads TGTGCCAGCAGCTTAGATAGGGGGACTATCGAGCAGTACTTC. This codes for CASSLDRGTIEQYF.

The chain carries TRBV6-5 and TRBJ2-1; D is unresolved. V lost 1 base and J 4 bases, leaving 5 bases between the germline ends. CDR3 length: 13 amino acids. Germline CDR1 MNHEY, CDR2 SVGAGI. CDR3 coding DNA: TGTGCCAGCAGTTACTTGGGGTACAATGAGCAGTTCTTC. Its translation is CASSYLGYNEQFF.

The CDR3 nucleotides read TGTGCCAGTTCATGGGTAGAGGCATCCCAGCATTTT. Translation gives CASSWVEASQHF. The J gene is TRBJ1-5, the V gene TRBV28; D unresolved. Trimming cost V 9 bases and J 11 bases, with 17 bases left between them. CDR1 is MDHEN and CDR2 is SYDVKM in the germline V gene. CDR3 length: 12 amino acids. The full variable domain, its missing parts supplied by reference TRBV28 and TRBJ1-5, is DVKVTQSSRYLVKRTGEKVFLECVQDMDHENMFWYRQDPGLGLRLIYFSYDVKMKEKGDIPEGYSVSREKKERFSLILESASTNQTSMYLCASSWVEASQHFGDGTRLSIL.

This clone was seen a handful of times. The chain joins TRBV4-1 to TRBJ1-2; D possibly corresponds to TRBD1 (6 bases). The CDR3 runs to 14 residues. Germline V gene sequence: CDR1 MGHRA, CDR2 YSYEKL. Between the trimmed V and J ends, which lost 2 bases and 3 bases, there was a span of 10 bases. The CDR3, as DNA: TGCGCCAGCAGCCAACAAAGGGGGGACTATGGCTACACCTTC. Translation: CASSQQRGDYGYTF.

This rearrangement joins TRBV20-1 to TRBJ2-3; D not certain. V lost 6 bases and J lost 0, with 4 bases in between. The length of the CDR3 is 11 residues. Germline V gene lookup returns CDR1 DFQATT and CDR2 SNEGSKA (reference sequence). The CDR3 is CSALSTDTQYF. CDR3 coding DNA: TGCAGTGCATTGAGCACAGATACGCAGTATTTT.

The chain links TRBV7-1 to TRBJ1-2, with a weak D call TRBD1 (6 bases). TRBV7-1 is reported as an ORF; its role is uncertain. V gave up 5 bases and J gave up 3 bases, with 16 bases separating them. There are 15 residues in the CDR3. The CDR3 sequence is CASSQNRVRDYGYTF. The CDR3 DNA reads TGTGCCAGCAGCCAAAACAGGGTCAGGGACTATGGCTACACCTTC.

The gene calls are TRBV18 and TRBJ1-2; D is perhaps TRBD1 (6 bases). Trimming left V 3 bases short and J 2 bases short, with 13 bases between. Germline lookup yields CDR1 KGHSH and CDR2 LQKENI. The CDR3 totals 15 residues. In DNA form, the CDR3 reads TGTGCCAGCTCACCGGGGGCAGGGGTAAACTATGGCTACACCTTC. Translated: CASSPGAGVNYGYTF.

V usage is TRBV5-1 and J usage is TRBJ2-5, with 8 nucleotides matching TRBD2. Per the germline V gene, CDR1 is SGHRS and CDR2 is YFSETQ. The CDR3 spans 13 residues. Unmatched junction bases numbered 3, after V lost 7 bases and J lost 1 base. The CDR3 nucleotides read TGCGCCAGCTCGGGAGGGCCCCAAGAGACCCAGTACTTC. This encodes CASSGGPQETQYF.

The rearrangement links TRBV7-9 to TRBJ2-5, with D unclear. The V end was cut by 4 bases, the J end by 5 bases, with 14 bases between. This CDR3 is built from 14 residues. Germline V gives CDR1 SEHNR, CDR2 FQNEAQ (reference sequence). The CDR3 reads CASSSTRRGETQYF. DNA for the CDR3: TGTGCCAGCAGCTCGACCAGGCGTGGGGAGACCCAGTACTTC.

The chain couples TRBV7-2 to TRBJ1-6; D ambiguous. From germline, CDR1 is SGHTA and CDR2 FQGNSA. The V end was cut by 0 bases, the J end by 4 bases, with 10 bases between. This CDR3 comprises 16 residues. The CDR3, as DNA: TGTGCCAGCAGCTTAGCGCACGGTCCGTATAATTCACCCCTCCACTTT. It is translated as CASSLAHGPYNSPLHF.

The V and J genes are TRBV5-1 and TRBJ1-1; D might be TRBD1 (6 bases). This CDR3 contains 19 residues. Looked up from germline, CDR1 is SGHRS and CDR2 is YFSETQ. Trimming removed 2 bases from V and 7 bases from J, with 30 bases in between. The CDR3 reads CASSFDGGRRTAYNYEAFF. CDR3 nucleotides: TGCGCCAGCAGCTTCGACGGGGGCAGACGGACCGCATATAATTATGAAGCTTTCTTT.

This clone was seen only once. The chain joins TRBV2 to TRBJ2-1, with 10 nucleotides matching TRBD1. Germline CDR1 and CDR2: SNHLY and FYNNEI. Trimming removed 6 bases from V and 8 bases from J; junction bases left unmatched: 4. The CDR3 runs 13 residues. The CDR3: CASSRDRGDEQFF. In DNA, the CDR3 is TGTGCCAGCAGCCGGGACAGGGGCGATGAGCAGTTCTTC.

This sequence joins TRBV7-2 and TRBJ2-1; 10 positions match TRBD2. V lost 5 bases to trimming and J lost 4 bases; unmatched junction nucleotides: 5. The CDR3 is 15 amino acids. Germline V gene sequence: CDR1 SGHTA, CDR2 FQGNSA. CDR3 bases: TGTGCCAGCAGCCGAGCGGGGGGGCCGTACAATGAGCAGTTCTTC. Translated: CASSRAGGPYNEQFF.

V and J are TRBV6-6 and TRBJ2-7; 13 nucleotides match TRBD2. Germline CDR1 MNHNY, CDR2 SVGAGI (reference sequence). V shed 3 bases, J shed 5 bases, and the junction held 4 bases outside the gene matches. This CDR3 comprises 15 residues. The CDR3 spells CASSYSGTSGDEQYF. Written as DNA, the CDR3 is TGTGCCAGCAGTTATTCCGGGACTAGCGGGGACGAGCAGTACTTC.

J is TRBJ2-6 and V is TRBV19; a weak D match, TRBD1 (5 bases). The CDR3 covers 16 residues. V lost 6 bases and J lost 4, with 16 bases in between. Germline V gene sequence: CDR1 LNHDA, CDR2 SQIVND (reference sequence). The CDR3 protein is CASSPGPRQGANVLTF. The CDR3 region has the DNA TGTGCCAGTAGCCCCGGGCCTCGACAGGGGGCCAACGTCCTGACTTTC.

Notes on this clone: A read error may account for a junction end that differs from germline. For the CDR3, the DNA is TGCGCCAGCAGGACTCGGGACTCCAACAATGAGCAGTTCTTC. Translating it yields CASRTRDSNNEQFF. The V gene is TRBV5-1, the J gene TRBJ2-1; D perhaps matches TRBD2 (6 bases). The CDR3 consists of 14 residues. Germline CDR1 reads SGHRS; CDR2 reads YFSETQ.

The table lists this clone with a few counts. The chain links TRBV11-2 to TRBJ1-2; D remains unclear. The CDR3 loop spans 13 amino acids. Germline V gene sequence: CDR1 SGHAT, CDR2 FQNNGV. With 5 bases removed from V and 4 bases from J, the gap between germline ends came to 11 bases. The DNA for the CDR3 is TGTGCCAGCAGCCCTCCAGGAGCCTATGGCTACACCTTC. Translated, it gives CASSPPGAYGYTF.

The chain employs TRBV5-1 and TRBJ2-7, with D tentatively TRBD2 (6 bases). The germline V and J ends were trimmed by 0 bases and 4 bases, with 11 bases remaining between them. The germline gives CDR1 SGHRS, CDR2 YFSETQ. The CDR3 contains 14 residues. CDR3: CASSLVGTQYEQYF. The CDR3 DNA reads TGCGCCAGCAGCTTGGTCGGGACTCAGTACGAGCAGTACTTC.